These 30 T cell receptor beta chains were sequenced from one sample in a study of T cells in women clearing cervical HPV infection. The protocol was immunoSEQ multiplex PCR, while the TCRdb copy is restricted to in-frame clones and leaves out a portion. This sample's table reports tens of thousands of clones. Sequencing was done on a sample of blood buffy coat. The source is a woman aged 18 to 75 with a cervical HPV16 infection that either progressed to CIN3+ or cleared (not recorded which).

As for this clone: The read ends 3 residues shy of where the CDR3 ends; the end is completed using the germline J gene. This chain connects TRBV18 to TRBJ2-7; maybe TRBD1 (6 bases). Germline-derived CDR1 and CDR2 are KGHSH and LQKENI. V dropped 6 bases and J dropped 5 bases, with 20 bases sitting between them. The CDR3 has 15 residues. The CDR3 reads CASSLTTGQFHEQYF. Incomplete CDR3 DNA: TGTGCCAGCTCCCTGACGACTGGACAGTTCCACGAG. Full variable domain (outside the CDR3, taken from reference TRBV18 and TRBJ2-7): NAGVMQNPRHLVRRRGQEARLRCSPMKGHSHVYWYRQLPEEGLKFMVYLQKENIIDESGMPKERFSAEFPKEGPSILRIQQVVRGDSAAYFCASSLTTGQFHEQYFGPGTRLTVT.

In the case of this clone: Sequencing ends 3 residues short of the CDR3 end; the germline J gene provides the rest. The chain links TRBV7-9 to TRBJ1-4; unclear D gene. The CDR3 is 15 amino acids. Trimming removed 5 bases from V and 0 bases from J, with 10 bases in between. Germline V gene sequence: CDR1 SEHNR, CDR2 FQNEAQ (reference sequence). CDR3 loop: CASSPRPSTNEKLFF. The part of the CDR3 DNA that was read is TGTGCCAGCAGCCCAAGGCCTTCAACTAATGAAAAA.

As for this clone: The sequenced fragment ends 3 residues before the CDR3 boundary, so the rest is inferred from the germline J gene. V is TRBV19 and J is TRBJ1-3; D call uncertain. CDR1 is LNHDA, CDR2 SQIVND, per germline (reference sequence). V lost 6 bases and J 0 bases, leaving 12 bases between the germline ends. This CDR3 contains 15 residues. CDR3 DNA, as far as it was read: TGTGCCAGTAGCTCAATCAGTCGCTCTGGAAACACC. Translation gives CASSSISRSGNT. The whole CDR3 protein is CASSSISRSGNTIYF.

To note about this clone: The observed sequence ends 3 residues before the CDR3 terminus, with the missing tail filled in from the germline J gene. The V call is TRBV19, the J call TRBJ2-5; TRBD2 is a possible D gene (7 bases). Trimming shortened V by 5 bases and J by 5 bases, and 21 bases separated the two germline ends. The CDR3 consists of 16 residues. Germline values: CDR1 LNHDA, CDR2 SQIVND (reference sequence). The CDR3 protein is CASSRSNRGARETQYF. Partial CDR3 DNA: TGTGCCAGTAGTCGATCGAACCGGGGGGCCCGGGAGACC.

For this clone: The read stops 3 residues short of the end of the CDR3; the missing end is completed from the germline J gene. The chain uses TRBV20-1 and TRBJ2-3, with 7 nucleotides matching TRBD2. CDR1 and CDR2 from the germline V gene are DFQATT and SNEGSKA (reference sequence). Losses at the gene ends were 6 bases for V and 1 base for J; bases not matched to a gene: 4. The CDR3 spans 13 residues. The part of the CDR3 DNA that was read is TGCAGTGCCCAGCGGGGACGCACAGATACG. Protein product: CSAQRGRTDT. The full CDR3 protein reads CSAQRGRTDTQYF.

On this clone: The sequence runs out 3 residues before the end of the CDR3; the remainder is reconstructed from the germline J gene. The genes are TRBV18 and TRBJ1-2, with D possibly matching TRBD1 (6 bases). The CDR3 runs to 14 residues. Germline lookup yields CDR1 KGHSH and CDR2 LQKENI. The chain's CDR3 is CASSPQTGHRGYTF. The sequenced part of the CDR3 DNA is TGTGCCAGCTCACCCCAGACAGGCCATCGGGGC.

As regards this clone: The CDR3 is cut off 3 residues early in the read; its end comes from the germline J gene. The chain couples TRBV20-1 to TRBJ1-3; D might be TRBD1 (5 bases). The CDR3 length is 14 residues. CDR1 and CDR2 from the germline V gene are DFQATT and SNEGSKA (reference sequence). Trimming removed 2 bases at V and 2 bases at J, with 10 bases between. CDR3 in amino acids: CSARYGGPGNTIYF. The DNA read from the CDR3 is TGCAGTGCTAGATACGGGGGACCTGGAAACACC.

Details on this clone: The read ends 3 residues before the CDR3 terminus; that terminus is restored from the germline J gene. This chain connects TRBV19 to TRBJ2-4, with D perhaps TRBD1 (7 bases). CDR1 and CDR2 from the germline V gene are LNHDA and SQIVND (reference sequence). V was pared by 7 bases and J by 4 bases, with 11 bases between. The CDR3 runs 13 residues. The chain's CDR3 is CASTAGQKNIQYF. The covered CDR3 bases are TGTGCCAGTACTGCGGGACAGAAAAACATT.

Concerning this clone itself: The CDR3 goes on 3 residues after the read ends, and that part is filled in from the germline J gene. The genes are TRBV7-3 and TRBJ2-1, with TRBD1 matching 11 bases. After removal of 5 bases from V and 4 bases from J, the junction contained 4 bases not matched to a gene. The CDR3 totals 15 residues. Germline-derived CDR1 and CDR2 are SGHTA and FQGTGA. This chain's CDR3 is CASSPGTGGYNEQFF. Partial CDR3 DNA: TGTGCCAGCAGCCCAGGGACAGGGGGATACAATGAG.

As for this clone: The read ends 3 residues before the CDR3 terminus; that terminus is restored from the germline J gene. This rearrangement joins TRBV5-1 to TRBJ2-1; D is undetermined. V lost 4 bases and J 6 bases, leaving 11 bases between the germline ends. The germline V gene has CDR1 SGHRS and CDR2 YFSETQ. The CDR3 extends over 13 amino acids. The CDR3 spells CASSGDTLNEQFF. Partial CDR3 DNA: TGCGCCAGCAGCGGCGACACCCTCAATGAG.

As regards this clone: The observed sequence ends 3 residues before the CDR3 terminus, with the missing tail filled in from the germline J gene. The V gene is TRBV7-8, the J gene TRBJ2-1, with TRBD2 as a possible D gene (6 bases). The germline gives CDR1 SGHVS, CDR2 FQNEAQ. V was pared by 5 bases and J by 9 bases, with 11 bases between. This CDR3 is built from 12 residues. The CDR3 loop is CASSGTESEQFF. The sequenced CDR3 bases are TGTGCCAGCAGCGGGACTGAAAGTGAG.

To note about this clone: The CDR3 extends 3 residues past the end of the read, so its final part is completed from the germline J gene. The chain employs TRBV5-6 and TRBJ1-2, with D maybe TRBD1 (6 bases). V lost 0 bases and J 6 bases, leaving 12 bases between the germline ends. The CDR3 loop spans 14 amino acids. Germline CDR1 is SGHDT and CDR2 is YYEEEE. CDR3 protein: CASSLAAGVNGYTF. The covered CDR3 bases are TGTGCCAGCAGCTTGGCGGCAGGGGTTAATGGC.

Concerning this clone: The CDR3 goes on 3 residues after the read ends, and that part is filled in from the germline J gene. The chain uses TRBV5-1 and TRBJ1-2; 7 bases fit TRBD1. J was trimmed by 5 bases and V by 1 base; bases with no gene match: 5. This CDR3 is 14 amino acids long. Looked up from germline, CDR1 is SGHRS and CDR2 is YFSETQ. CDR3 DNA (partial): TGCGCCAGCAGCTTGTTCGGGACAGATTATGGC. Translation gives CASSLFGTDYG. The full CDR3 protein is CASSLFGTDYGYTF.

As to this clone: The read finishes 3 residues shy of the CDR3 end, and the germline J gene is used to complete it. The chain has TRBV2 and TRBJ2-2, with 7 nucleotides matching TRBD1. The J segment lost 6 bases and the V segment lost 4 bases, leaving 2 bases of the junction unmatched. There are 13 residues in the CDR3. Germline CDR1 and CDR2: SNHLY and FYNNEI. The part of the CDR3 DNA that was read is TGTGCCAGCAGTGCAGGGGGAGCCGGGGAG. Translating it yields CASSAGGAGE. The complete CDR3 reads CASSAGGAGELFF.

Concerning this clone itself: The read ends 3 residues early relative to the CDR3; the germline J gene fills the gap. The chain has TRBV20-1 and TRBJ2-7; weak D call: TRBD1 (6 bases). Germline lookup yields CDR1 DFQATT and CDR2 SNEGSKA (reference sequence). V was trimmed by 5 bases and J by 1 base, leaving 21 bases between them. This CDR3 is 16 amino acids long. The part of the CDR3 DNA that was read is TGCAGTGCTCCCCCTAACCCAGGGGCGGAATCCTACGAG. Encoded protein: CSAPPNPGAESYE. The full CDR3 protein reads CSAPPNPGAESYEQYF.

CDR3 DNA, as far as it was read: TGCAGTGCTCCTCGACAGGGGAGTAACGAG. Translating it yields CSAPRQGSNE. The whole CDR3 protein reads CSAPRQGSNEQYF. The V gene is TRBV20-1, the J gene TRBJ2-7, with 8 positions matching TRBD1. The read terminates 3 residues before the CDR3 end, so the remaining end is supplied by the germline J gene. After removal of 5 bases from V and 5 bases from J, the junction contained 8 bases not matched to a gene. The CDR3 is 13 residues long. Per the germline V gene, CDR1 is DFQATT and CDR2 is SNEGSKA (reference sequence).

Note on this clone: The CDR3 end is not reached by the read, which stops 3 residues before it; the germline J gene fills it in. The chain carries TRBV5-4 and TRBJ2-5; 7 bases agree with TRBD2. The trim removed 6 bases at V and 5 bases at J, leaving 13 bases unmatched. There are 15 residues in the CDR3. CDR1 SGHNT and CDR2 YYREEE come from the germline V gene (reference sequence). The CDR3 sequence is CASTRGLERRETQYF. Incomplete CDR3 DNA: TGTGCCAGCACCCGTGGACTAGAGAGGAGGGAGACC. Combining the CDR3 with reference TRBV5-4 and TRBJ2-5 gives the whole variable domain ETGVTQSPTHLIKTRGQQVTLRCSSQSGHNTVSWYQQALGQGPQFIFQYYREEENGRGNFPPRFSGLQFPNYSSELNVNALELDDSALYLCASTRGLERRETQYFGPGTRLLVL.

For this clone: Read sequence stops 3 residues before the CDR3 end, and the germline J gene provides the missing end. The chain carries TRBV6-2 or TRBV6-3 and TRBJ1-2, with D unclear. V was shortened by 4 bases and J by 7 bases, with 10 bases between the two germline ends. The CDR3 is 12 residues long. Per germline, CDR1 MNHEY and CDR2 SVGEGT. The CDR3 is CASSSQFSGYTF. CDR3 bases read: TGTGCCAGCAGTTCCCAATTTTCTGGC.

About this clone itself: The read is 3 residues too short to cover the CDR3 end, so that end is filled in from the germline J gene. The rearrangement uses TRBV7-2 and TRBJ2-2; 7 bases agree with TRBD2. Germline assignment: CDR1 SGHTA and CDR2 FQGNSA. This CDR3 region has 18 residues. The sequenced part of the CDR3 DNA is TGTGCAAGTTGCTTAGCGCCCCCGCAGGCGGGGGACACCGGGGAG. Translated: CASCLAPPQAGDTGE. The full CDR3 protein reads CASCLAPPQAGDTGELFF.

Details on this clone: The read is 3 residues too short to cover the CDR3 end, so that end is filled in from the germline J gene. The chain links TRBV7-8 to TRBJ1-6; 7 nucleotides align to TRBD1. The germline V gene encodes CDR1 SGHVS and CDR2 FQNEAQ. The CDR3 is 13 residues long. The CDR3 sequence is CASSIRQGRSLHF. CDR3 DNA, as far as it was read: TGTGCCAGCAGCATCAGACAGGGCCGGTCC. Based on the CDR3 plus reference TRBV7-8 and TRBJ1-6, the full variable domain is GAGVSQSPRYKVAKRGQDVALRCDPISGHVSLFWYQQALGQGPEFLTYFQNEAQLDKSGLPSDRFFAERPEGSVSTLKIQRTQQEDSAVYLCASSIRQGRSLHFGNGTRLTVT.

Points on this clone: The CDR3 end is not reached by the read, which stops 3 residues before it; the germline J gene fills it in. The chain has TRBV2 and TRBJ2-1, with D possibly TRBD2 on 5 matching bases. The V gene lost 4 bases and the J gene lost 1 base, with 14 bases spanning the gap. Germline CDR1 SNHLY, CDR2 FYNNEI. The CDR3 runs 16 residues. CDR3 sequence: CASSGIAYYSYNEQFF. The sequenced part of the CDR3 DNA is TGTGCCAGCAGTGGAATAGCGTATTATTCCTACAATGAG.

The CDR3 DNA, read in part, is TGCGCCTGTAGCGGGAGGGCCGGAGATACG. It specifies CACSGRAGDT. The entire CDR3 reads CACSGRAGDTQYF. The chain uses TRBV4-1 and TRBJ2-3, with TRBD2 matching 11 bases. The sequenced fragment ends 3 residues before the CDR3 boundary, so the rest is inferred from the germline J gene. Germline assignment: CDR1 MGHRA and CDR2 YSYEKL. Trimming at V came to 11 bases and at J to 5 bases, leaving 6 bases not matched to a gene. This CDR3 has 13 residues.

The chain's CDR3 is CASSDLTVTQPQHF. The DNA read from the CDR3 is TGTGCCAGCAGTGACCTGACAGTGACTCAGCCC. This chain joins TRBV2 and TRBJ1-5; possible D gene TRBD1, 5 bases. Sequencing ends 3 residues short of the CDR3 end; the germline J gene provides the rest. Germline CDR1 reads SNHLY; CDR2 reads FYNNEI. V was cut by 3 bases and J by 6 bases, with 12 bases left in between. The CDR3 length is 14 residues.

As regards this clone: The missing CDR3 end, 3 residues past where the read stops, is filled in from the germline J gene. J is TRBJ1-6 and V is TRBV19; D is possibly TRBD1 (5 bases). V lost 3 bases and J lost 8, with 14 bases in between. In germline, CDR1 is LNHDA, CDR2 SQIVND (reference sequence). This CDR3 comprises 15 residues. The sequenced part of the CDR3 DNA is TGTGCCAGTAGTATCAACGGGCAGGGTGATTCACCC. Translating gives CASSINGQGDSP. The entire CDR3 sequence reads CASSINGQGDSPLHF.

Comment on this clone: Read sequence stops 3 residues before the CDR3 end, and the germline J gene provides the missing end. The gene calls are TRBV6-1 and TRBJ1-5; D is possibly TRBD1 (6 bases). Looked up from germline, CDR1 is MNHNS and CDR2 is SASEGT. The V end was cut by 2 bases, the J end by 0 bases, with 14 bases between. CDR3 length equals 17 residues. The part of the CDR3 DNA that was read is TGTGCCAGCAGTGAACCCCAGGGGCGGGATAGCAATCAGCCC. Protein sequence: CASSEPQGRDSNQP. The complete CDR3 reads CASSEPQGRDSNQPQHF.

On this clone: The read gets to within 3 residues of the CDR3 end, and the germline J gene fills in the rest. The chain joins TRBV5-1 to TRBJ1-1; 7 bases agree with TRBD1. Germline loops: CDR1 SGHRS, CDR2 YFSETQ. The CDR3 has 14 amino acids. Trimming cost V 4 bases and J 1 base; bases outside gene matches: 4. The CDR3 loop is CASSPGTANTEAFF. The sequenced part of the CDR3 DNA is TGCGCCAGCAGCCCCGGGACAGCGAACACTGAA.

About this clone itself: Coverage ceases 3 residues before the CDR3 finishes, and the germline J gene fills in the end. This chain joins TRBV20-1 and TRBJ2-3, with 10 bases lining up with TRBD2. The junction had 10 bases not matched to a gene; V was cut back by 3 bases and J by 4 bases. Per the germline V gene, CDR1 is DFQATT and CDR2 is SNEGSKA (reference sequence). This CDR3 is 16 amino acids long. CDR3 in amino acids: CSARGFLAGDPDTQYF. The covered CDR3 bases are TGCAGTGCTAGGGGGTTCCTAGCGGGAGACCCAGATACG.

In the case of this clone: The CDR3 end lies 3 residues beyond the end of the read and is filled in from the germline J gene. The chain is built from TRBV6-4 and TRBJ2-3, with 8 bases aligning to TRBD1. This CDR3 comprises 15 residues. From germline, CDR1 is MRHNA and CDR2 SNTAGT. Losses at the gene ends were 6 bases for V and 0 bases for J; bases not matched to a gene: 5. The CDR3 reads CASSRTGISTDTQYF. The sequenced part of the CDR3 DNA is TGTGCCAGCAGCCGGACAGGGATTAGCACAGATACG.

To note about this clone: The DNA ends 3 residues before the CDR3 does, and the rest of the CDR3 is filled in from the germline J gene. This chain connects TRBV14 to TRBJ2-1; 7 bases map to TRBD2. Germline-derived CDR1 and CDR2 are SGHDN and FVKESK. The CDR3 has 18 residues. Germline trimming cut 2 bases from V and 5 bases from J; bases unmatched to any gene: 15. Partial CDR3 DNA: TGTGCCAGCAGCCAACTCAAAACGGCGGGAGTCATAGACAATGAG. It yields the protein CASSQLKTAGVIDNE. The CDR3, in full, reads CASSQLKTAGVIDNEQFF.

About this clone: Read sequence stops 3 residues before the CDR3 end, and the germline J gene provides the missing end. V is TRBV20-1 and J is TRBJ2-5; 14 nucleotides match TRBD2. CDR3 length equals 16 residues. V gave up 5 bases and J gave up 1 base; unmatched junction bases: 6. CDR1 is DFQATT, CDR2 SNEGSKA, per germline (reference sequence). The sequenced part of the CDR3 DNA is TGCAGTGCTTTCGGGACTAGCGGGAGAAGCCAAGAGACC. Its protein is CSAFGTSGRSQET. The entire CDR3 sequence reads CSAFGTSGRSQETQYF.